Shown below are 30 T cell receptor beta chains from a single sample sequenced in a study of T cell repertoires in cytomegalovirus infection. TCRdb ran MiXCR on the reads and lists one entry per CDR3 protein. The sample holds 640,000 or so distinct CDR3 sequences, around 31% seen once. For these receptors, no antigen is known. The sequencing here drew on cultured PBMCs, taken from culture after CMV antigen stimulation. These receptors originate from a human donor in good health (CMV status not recorded). Some clones in this sample may be carry-over from other donors' samples.

V and J are TRBV12-3 or TRBV12-4 and TRBJ2-3; tentatively, D is TRBD1 or TRBD2 (5 bases each). Between the trimmed V and J ends, which lost 6 bases and 0 bases, there was a span of 19 bases. This CDR3 region has 17 residues. CDR3 loop: CASSQGSGRPSTDTQYF. In nucleotides, the CDR3 is TGTGCCAGCAGCCAAGGATCGGGACGACCTAGCACAGATACGCAGTATTTT.

This chain connects TRBV12-3 or TRBV12-4 to TRBJ2-2; 7 nucleotides align to TRBD1. This CDR3 region has 15 residues. The V segment lost 7 bases and the J segment 6 bases; nucleotides outside the gene matches: 11. Here the CDR3 DNA reads TGTGCCAGCACCTTTTCACAGGGGTTAGCCGGGGAGCTGTTTTTT. Amino acids: CASTFSQGLAGELFF.

This clonotype came up many times. V gene TRBV7-6 combines with J gene TRBJ2-7; 8 bases match TRBD1. Per the germline V gene, CDR1 is SGHVS and CDR2 is FNYEAQ. This CDR3 region has 15 residues. Trimming cost V 4 bases and J 0 bases; bases outside gene matches: 5. The CDR3 nucleotides are TGTGCCAGCAGCTCCGGACAGGGCGTCTCCTACGAGCAGTACTTC. It translates to CASSSGQGVSYEQYF.

The chain uses TRBV12-3 or TRBV12-4 and TRBJ1-5; unclear D gene. This CDR3 comprises 13 residues. The V end lost 8 bases, the J end lost 7 bases, and 15 bases lay between the germline ends. CDR3 loop: CASAEGGGQPQHF. The CDR3 nucleotides are TGTGCCAGCGCGGAGGGTGGTGGGCAGCCCCAGCATTTT.

The J gene is TRBJ2-5, the V gene TRBV6-2 or TRBV6-3, with 9 nucleotides matching TRBD2. V shed 0 bases, J shed 2 bases, and the junction held 13 bases outside the gene matches. This CDR3 spans 19 amino acids. The germline CDR1 and CDR2 sequences are MNHEY and SVGEGT. The CDR3 protein is CASSYSYRRLAELQETQYF. The CDR3 DNA reads TGTGCCAGCAGTTACTCTTACCGGAGACTAGCGGAGCTACAAGAGACCCAGTACTTC.

The rearrangement joins TRBV4-1 to TRBJ1-2; unclear D gene. CDR3 size: 13 residues. Germline lookup yields CDR1 MGHRA and CDR2 YSYEKL. V lost 0 bases to trimming and J lost 7 bases, with 9 bases between them. Here the CDR3 reads CASSQEGLTGYTF. The CDR3 DNA follows: TGCGCCAGCAGCCAAGAAGGACTTACTGGCTACACCTTC.

The rearrangement links TRBV7-2 to TRBJ2-3; TRBD2 matches 10 bases. This CDR3 is built from 17 residues. Germline V gene lookup returns CDR1 SGHTA and CDR2 FQGNSA. Trimming cost V 1 base and J 4 bases; bases outside gene matches: 8. The DNA of the CDR3 is TGTGCCAGCAGCTTAGGCCCAGCGGGAGGGTACGCAGATACGCAGTATTTT. Translated, it gives CASSLGPAGGYADTQYF.

This clonotype was counted a few times. The chain links TRBV11-2 to TRBJ1-1, with D hard to call. CDR1 is SGHAT, CDR2 FQNNGV, per germline. The CDR3 extends over 16 amino acids. V was clipped by 1 base and J by 3 bases, with 15 bases between them. CDR3 nucleotide sequence: TGTGCCAGCAGCTTAGCCGCAGCACTTCGGGACACTGAAGCTTTCTTT. This encodes CASSLAAALRDTEAFF.

This clonotype was recorded a few times. The chain employs TRBV7-2 and TRBJ1-4, with D possibly being TRBD1 (6 bases). V lost 6 bases to trimming and J lost 7 bases, with 18 bases between them. This CDR3 has 15 residues. CDR1 is SGHTA, CDR2 FQGNSA, per germline. CDR3 DNA: TGTGCCAGCAGTTCGTCGGGGGGCGGGGGTGAAAAACTGTTTTTT. It is translated as CASSSSGGGGEKLFF.

The chain links TRBV12-3 or TRBV12-4 to TRBJ2-7; maybe TRBD2 (5 bases). This CDR3 has 13 amino acids. V lost 5 bases to trimming and J lost 6 bases, with 14 bases between them. The CDR3 sequence is CASSRSGPFEQYF. Here the CDR3 DNA reads TGTGCCAGCAGTCGGAGCGGCCCCTTCGAGCAGTACTTC.

The chain employs TRBV5-1 and TRBJ2-5, with 11 bases that match TRBD2. The CDR3 covers 16 residues. Germline CDR1 is SGHRS and CDR2 is YFSETQ. With V trimmed by 5 bases and J by 4 bases, 10 bases remained unmatched. The DNA of the CDR3 is TGCGCCAGCAGTCGAGCTAGCGGGGGGTCGGGAGAGACCCAGTACTTC. Amino acid sequence: CASSRASGGSGETQYF. Full variable domain (rest looked up from reference TRBV5-1 and TRBJ2-5): KAGVTQTPRYLIKTRGQQVTLSCSPISGHRSVSWYQQTPGQGLQFLFEYFSETQRNKGNFPGRFSGRQFSNSRSEMNVSTLELGDSALYLCASSRASGGSGETQYFGPGTRLLVL.

The table lists this clonotype with a few counts. J is TRBJ1-2 and V is TRBV27; 10 positions match TRBD1. V lost 6 bases, J lost 9 bases, and 19 bases stayed unmatched. The CDR3 spans 17 residues. From germline, CDR1 is MNHEY and CDR2 SMNVEV (reference sequence). In DNA form, the CDR3 reads TGTGCCAGCAGAGCCGACAGGGGGCATGTCCGCTGGTTGAGCTACACCTTC. Translated: CASRADRGHVRWLSYTF.

The gene calls are TRBV7-9 and TRBJ2-5, with 12 nucleotides matching TRBD1. Germline V lookup: CDR1 SEHNR, CDR2 FQNEAQ (reference sequence). V lost 3 bases to trimming and J lost 5 bases; unmatched junction nucleotides: 7. There are 16 residues in the CDR3. The CDR3 DNA follows: TGTGCCAGCAGCTTCAGTGGGACAGGGGGCCTGGAGACCCAGTACTTC. Its translation: CASSFSGTGGLETQYF.

This clonotype was detected only once. V usage is TRBV11-1 and J usage is TRBJ2-3, with D possibly TRBD1 on 6 matching bases. Germline V lookup: CDR1 SGHAT, CDR2 FQDESV (reference sequence). The length of the CDR3 is 16 residues. V was clipped by 5 bases and J by 8 bases, with 23 bases between them. The CDR3 nucleotides are TGTGCCAGCAGCCCCATTTTCGGGCAGGGGCTTGGTACGCAGTATTTT. Translation gives CASSPIFGQGLGTQYF.

This chain joins TRBV4-2 and TRBJ2-6, with 8 bases matching TRBD1. Trimming removed 1 base from V and 0 bases from J; junction bases left unmatched: 8. The V gene's germline CDR1 is LGHNA and CDR2 YNFKEQ. This CDR3 region has 19 residues. The CDR3 DNA sequence: TGTGCCAGCAGCCAAGGTCACAGGGGGATACTCTCTGGGGCCAACGTCCTGACTTTC. Its translation is CASSQGHRGILSGANVLTF.

The gene calls are TRBV2 and TRBJ1-4, with 8 bases identical to TRBD1. The germline V gene has CDR1 SNHLY and CDR2 FYNNEI. The CDR3 is made up of 15 amino acids. The V and J ends lost 4 bases and 4 bases, in that order; junction bases with no gene match: 5. The CDR3 region is CASSALTGVNEKLFF. In DNA, the CDR3 is TGTGCCAGCAGTGCCCTGACAGGGGTTAATGAAAAACTGTTTTTT.

CDR3 in amino acids: CSAWGLAGNEQFF. CDR3 nucleotide sequence: TGCAGTGCATGGGGACTAGCGGGGAATGAGCAGTTCTTC. The V call is TRBV20-1, the J call TRBJ2-1, with 13 bases that match TRBD2. This CDR3 contains 13 residues. From germline, CDR1 is DFQATT and CDR2 SNEGSKA (reference sequence). The trim removed 6 bases at V and 7 bases at J, leaving 3 bases unmatched.

This clonotype turned up a few times. The V gene is TRBV6-5, the J gene TRBJ2-1, with 9 bases identical to TRBD1. After removal of 7 bases from V and 9 bases from J, the junction contained 10 bases not matched to a gene. From germline, CDR1 is MNHEY and CDR2 SVGAGI. The CDR3 consists of 14 residues. As DNA, the CDR3 is TGTGCCAGCATGGTGACAGGGGGACGGGGTGAGCAGTTCTTC. Its translation is CASMVTGGRGEQFF.

The V gene is TRBV7-2, the J gene TRBJ2-3; D not resolved. Looked up from germline, CDR1 is SGHTA and CDR2 is FQGNSA. The V and J ends lost 4 bases and 2 bases respectively, with 7 bases between them. The CDR3 is 13 amino acids. The CDR3 nucleotides are TGTGCCAGCAGCTCCACTTTCACAGATACGCAGTATTTT. Its protein is CASSSTFTDTQYF. Full variable domain (outside the CDR3, taken from reference TRBV7-2 and TRBJ2-3): GAGVSQSPSNKVTEKGKDVELRCDPISGHTALYWYRQSLGQGLEFLIYFQGNSAPDKSGLPSDRFSAERTGGSVSTLTIQRTQQEDSAVYLCASSSTFTDTQYFGPGTRLTVL.

A single count supports this clonotype. The chain couples TRBV28 to TRBJ1-2; possible D gene TRBD1, 6 bases. From germline, CDR1 is MDHEN and CDR2 SYDVKM. The length of the CDR3 is 16 residues. Deletions cut 2 bases from V and 4 bases from J, with 17 bases between. CDR3 amino acids: CASSLGPGQRIYGYTF. CDR3 coding DNA: TGTGCCAGCAGTTTAGGTCCTGGACAGCGGATCTATGGCTACACCTTC.

The genes are TRBV5-4 and TRBJ2-4, with D perhaps given as TRBD1 or TRBD2 (5 bases each). Trimming shortened V by 4 bases and J by 7 bases, and 12 bases separated the two germline ends. The length of the CDR3 is 13 residues. The V gene's germline CDR1 is SGHNT and CDR2 YYREEE (reference sequence). CDR3 DNA sequence: TGTGCCAGCAGCGTGCCCAGGGAGAACATTCAGTACTTC. Its translation is CASSVPRENIQYF.

This chain connects TRBV12-3 or TRBV12-4 to TRBJ2-5; D might be TRBD2 (6 bases). The ends were cut back, 5 bases at V and 2 bases at J, with 18 bases in the middle. CDR3 size: 16 residues. The CDR3 nucleotides read TGTGCCAGCAGTCAAAGTAACCTAGCGAAGCAAGAGACCCAGTACTTC. Translated, it gives CASSQSNLAKQETQYF.

In its sample, this clonotype was seen many times. The V and J genes are TRBV7-2 and TRBJ1-2, with a weak D call TRBD1 (6 bases). In germline, CDR1 is SGHTA, CDR2 FQGNSA. V was pared by 5 bases and J by 0 bases, with 13 bases between. CDR3 size: 15 residues. DNA of the CDR3: TGTGCCAGCAGCACCCGGACAGCTGCTAACTATGGCTACACCTTC. Its protein is CASSTRTAANYGYTF.

This clonotype is labeled medium-sized. The rearrangement links TRBV7-2 to TRBJ2-3; 9 bases line up with TRBD2. This CDR3 comprises 16 residues. Germline values: CDR1 SGHTA, CDR2 FQGNSA. V shed 1 base and J 5 bases; nucleotides not matched to a gene: 7. The CDR3 nucleotides are TGTGCCAGCAGCTTAGGACTAGCGGCCCAAGGAGATACGCAGTATTTT. This translates into CASSLGLAAQGDTQYF.

This clonotype appeared many times. The J gene is TRBJ2-6, the V gene TRBV7-2, with 11 positions matching TRBD2. CDR1 is SGHTA, CDR2 FQGNSA, per germline. The CDR3 length is 19 residues. V lost 4 bases, J lost 4 bases, and 12 bases stayed unmatched. CDR3 coding DNA: TGTGCCAGCAGCTCCAGGACTAGCGGGCTCCACGGCGGGGCCAACGTCCTGACTTTC. Protein sequence: CASSSRTSGLHGGANVLTF.

In this sample, this clonotype turned up a few times. V gene TRBV12-3 or TRBV12-4 combines with J gene TRBJ1-5; 8 bases are shared with TRBD1. J gave up 4 bases and V 4 bases, and 9 bases lay outside the gene matches. This CDR3 has 16 amino acids. The CDR3 sequence: CASSYGGTGLNQPQHF. CDR3 bases: TGTGCCAGCAGTTACGGGGGGACAGGCTTAAATCAGCCCCAGCATTTT.

This clonotype was counted a few times. CDR3 DNA sequence: TGCGCCAGCAGCTTGAGGCCGAACTCGGGCTCTGGAAACACCATATATTTT. It codes for CASSLRPNSGSGNTIYF. The chain combines TRBV5-1 with TRBJ1-3, with unresolved D. The CDR3 covers 17 residues. The germline V gene has CDR1 SGHRS and CDR2 YFSETQ. Trimming took 1 base from V and 0 from J, leaving 14 bases between them.

The gene calls are TRBV20-1 and TRBJ1-1; D unresolved. V was trimmed by 0 bases and J by 4 bases, leaving 9 bases between them. From germline, CDR1 is DFQATT and CDR2 SNEGSKA (reference sequence). The CDR3 runs to 13 residues. CDR3 loop: CSARDPEGTEAFF. The DNA of the CDR3 is TGCAGTGCTAGAGATCCCGAAGGCACTGAAGCTTTCTTT.

The rearrangement joins TRBV19 to TRBJ2-5; TRBD2 matches 9 bases. The CDR3 length is 16 residues. From germline, CDR1 is LNHDA and CDR2 SQIVND (reference sequence). V dropped 4 bases and J dropped 1; count of bases not matched to a gene: 7. The CDR3 spells CASSTRGRVAQETQYF. DNA of the CDR3: TGTGCCAGTAGTACGCGCGGGAGGGTGGCCCAAGAGACCCAGTACTTC.

The J gene is TRBJ1-1, the V gene TRBV18; the D is unclear. The CDR3 loop spans 16 amino acids. Trimming took off 2 bases at V and 4 bases at J, with 17 bases between the two ends. Germline V gene lookup returns CDR1 KGHSH and CDR2 LQKENI. Here the CDR3 reads CASSPLAGLAVTEAFF. In nucleotides, the CDR3 is TGTGCCAGCTCACCATTAGCTGGCCTCGCGGTCACTGAAGCTTTCTTT. Variable domain in full (rest from reference TRBV18 and TRBJ1-1): NAGVMQNPRHLVRRRGQEARLRCSPMKGHSHVYWYRQLPEEGLKFMVYLQKENIIDESGMPKERFSAEFPKEGPSILRIQQVVRGDSAAYFCASSPLAGLAVTEAFFGQGTRLTVV.